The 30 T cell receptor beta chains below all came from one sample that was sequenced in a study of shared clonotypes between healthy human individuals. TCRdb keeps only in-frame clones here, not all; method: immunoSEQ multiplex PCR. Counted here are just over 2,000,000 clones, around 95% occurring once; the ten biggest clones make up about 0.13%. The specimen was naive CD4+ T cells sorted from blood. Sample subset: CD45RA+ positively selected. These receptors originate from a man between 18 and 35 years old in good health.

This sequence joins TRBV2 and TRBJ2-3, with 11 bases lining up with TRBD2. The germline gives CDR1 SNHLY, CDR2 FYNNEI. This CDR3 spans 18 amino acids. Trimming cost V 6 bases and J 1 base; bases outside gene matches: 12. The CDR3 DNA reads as TGTGCCAGCAGAAAGACTAGCGGGATTGATCGGGGCACAGATACGCAGTATTTT. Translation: CASRKTSGIDRGTDTQYF.

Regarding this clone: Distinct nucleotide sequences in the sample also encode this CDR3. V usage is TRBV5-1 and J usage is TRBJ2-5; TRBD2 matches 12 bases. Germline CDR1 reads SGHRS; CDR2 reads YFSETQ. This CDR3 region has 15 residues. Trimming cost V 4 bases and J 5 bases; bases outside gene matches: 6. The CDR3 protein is CASSPRTSGAETQYF. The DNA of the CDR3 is TGCGCCAGCAGCCCCCGGACTAGCGGGGCTGAGACCCAGTACTTC.

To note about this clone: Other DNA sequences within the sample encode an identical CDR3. The CDR3 sequence is CASSPPGQGRNEQFF. The CDR3 region has the DNA TGTGCCAGCTCACCGCCGGGACAGGGCCGTAATGAGCAGTTCTTC. The chain recombines TRBV18 with TRBJ2-1; 9 bases match TRBD1. This CDR3 has 15 residues. V gave up 3 bases and J gave up 7 bases; unmatched junction bases: 7. Per the germline V gene, CDR1 is KGHSH and CDR2 is LQKENI.

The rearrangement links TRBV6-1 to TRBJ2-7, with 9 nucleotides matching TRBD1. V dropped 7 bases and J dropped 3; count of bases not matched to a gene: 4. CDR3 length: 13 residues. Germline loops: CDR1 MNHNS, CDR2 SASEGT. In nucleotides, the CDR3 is TGTGCCAGCAATCCGGGACAGGGCTACGAGCAGTACTTC. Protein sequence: CASNPGQGYEQYF.

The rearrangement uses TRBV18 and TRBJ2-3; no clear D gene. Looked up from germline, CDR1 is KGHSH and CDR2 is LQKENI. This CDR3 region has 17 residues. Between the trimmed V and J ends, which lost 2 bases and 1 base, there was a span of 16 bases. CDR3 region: CASSPFPRSGGTDTQYF. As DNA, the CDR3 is TGTGCCAGCTCACCATTTCCAAGGAGTGGTGGCACAGATACGCAGTATTTT.

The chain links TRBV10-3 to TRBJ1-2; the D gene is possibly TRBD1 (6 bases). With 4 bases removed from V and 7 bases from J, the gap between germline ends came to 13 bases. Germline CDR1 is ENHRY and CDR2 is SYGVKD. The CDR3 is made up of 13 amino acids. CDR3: CAISGQGSGGYTF. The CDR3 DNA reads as TGTGCCATCAGTGGGCAGGGGAGCGGTGGCTACACCTTC.

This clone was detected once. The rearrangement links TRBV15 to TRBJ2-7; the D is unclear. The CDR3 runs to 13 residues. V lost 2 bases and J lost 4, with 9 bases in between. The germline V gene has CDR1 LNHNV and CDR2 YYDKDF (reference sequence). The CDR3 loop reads CATSRLIQYEQYF. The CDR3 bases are TGTGCCACCAGCAGACTCATACAATACGAGCAGTACTTC. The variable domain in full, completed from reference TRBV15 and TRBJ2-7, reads DAMVIQNPRYQVTQFGKPVTLSCSQTLNHNVMYWYQQKSSQAPKLLFHYYDKDFNNEADTPDNFQSRRPNTSFCFLDIRSPGLGDTAMYLCATSRLIQYEQYFGPGTRLTVT.

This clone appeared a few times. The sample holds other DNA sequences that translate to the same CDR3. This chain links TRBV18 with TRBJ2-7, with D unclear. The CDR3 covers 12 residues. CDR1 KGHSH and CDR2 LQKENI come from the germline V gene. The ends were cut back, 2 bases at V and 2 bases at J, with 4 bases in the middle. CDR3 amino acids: CASSPGAYEQYF. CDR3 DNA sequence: TGTGCCAGCTCACCAGGGGCCTACGAGCAGTACTTC.

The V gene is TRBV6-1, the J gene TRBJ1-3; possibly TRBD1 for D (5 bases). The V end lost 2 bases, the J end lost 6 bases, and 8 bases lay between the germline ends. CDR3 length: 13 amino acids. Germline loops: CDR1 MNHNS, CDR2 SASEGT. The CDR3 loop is CASSETGTNTIYF. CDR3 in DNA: TGTGCCAGCAGTGAAACGGGGACAAACACCATATATTTT.

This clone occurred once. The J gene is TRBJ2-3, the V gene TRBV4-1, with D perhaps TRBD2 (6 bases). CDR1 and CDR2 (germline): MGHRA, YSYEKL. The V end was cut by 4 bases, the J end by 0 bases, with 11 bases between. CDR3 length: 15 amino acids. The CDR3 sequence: CASSRTKGSTDTQYF. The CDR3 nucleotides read TGCGCCAGCAGCCGGACTAAAGGGAGCACAGATACGCAGTATTTT.

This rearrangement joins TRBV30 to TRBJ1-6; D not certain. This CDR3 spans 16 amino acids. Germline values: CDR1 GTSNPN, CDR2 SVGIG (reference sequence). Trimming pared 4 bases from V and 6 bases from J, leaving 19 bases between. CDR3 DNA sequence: TGTGCCTGGACTATGAACCGTCTTGGATCTAATTCACCCCTCCACTTT. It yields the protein CAWTMNRLGSNSPLHF.

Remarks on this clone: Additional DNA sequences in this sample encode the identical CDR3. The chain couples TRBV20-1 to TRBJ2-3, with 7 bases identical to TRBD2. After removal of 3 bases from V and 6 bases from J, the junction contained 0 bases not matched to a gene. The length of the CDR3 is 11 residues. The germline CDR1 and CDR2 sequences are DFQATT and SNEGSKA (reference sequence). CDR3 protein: CSASSGDTQYF. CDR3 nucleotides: TGCAGTGCTAGTAGCGGGGATACGCAGTATTTT.

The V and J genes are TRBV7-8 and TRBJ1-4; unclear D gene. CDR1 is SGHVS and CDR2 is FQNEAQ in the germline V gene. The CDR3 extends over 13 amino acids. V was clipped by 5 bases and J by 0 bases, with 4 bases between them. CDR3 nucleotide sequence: TGTGCCAGCAGCCAGCCAACTAATGAAAAACTGTTTTTT. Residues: CASSQPTNEKLFF.

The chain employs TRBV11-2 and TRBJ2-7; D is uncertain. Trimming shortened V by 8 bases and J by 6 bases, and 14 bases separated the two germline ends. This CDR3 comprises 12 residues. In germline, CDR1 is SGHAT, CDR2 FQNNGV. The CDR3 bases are TGTGCCAGCGGGCGGATGCTTGGCGAGCAGTACTTC. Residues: CASGRMLGEQYF.

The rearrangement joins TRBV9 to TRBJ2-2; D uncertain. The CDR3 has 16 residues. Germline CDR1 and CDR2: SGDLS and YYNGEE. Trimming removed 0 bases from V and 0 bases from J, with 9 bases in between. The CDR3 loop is CASSVAVGPNTGELFF. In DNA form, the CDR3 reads TGTGCCAGCAGCGTAGCCGTCGGACCGAACACCGGGGAGCTGTTTTTT.

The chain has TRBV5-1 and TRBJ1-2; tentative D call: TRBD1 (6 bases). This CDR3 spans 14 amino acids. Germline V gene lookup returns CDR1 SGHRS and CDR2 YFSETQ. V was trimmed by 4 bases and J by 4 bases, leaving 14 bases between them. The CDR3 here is CASSGAGTTYGYTF. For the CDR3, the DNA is TGCGCCAGCAGCGGGGCCGGGACAACCTATGGCTACACCTTC.

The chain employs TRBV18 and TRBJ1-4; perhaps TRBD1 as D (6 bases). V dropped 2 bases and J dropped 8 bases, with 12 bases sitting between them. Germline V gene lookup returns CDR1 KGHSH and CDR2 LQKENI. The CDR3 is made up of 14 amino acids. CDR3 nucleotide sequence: TGTGCCAGCTCACCATTCACAGGGTGGGAAAAACTGTTTTTT. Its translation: CASSPFTGWEKLFF. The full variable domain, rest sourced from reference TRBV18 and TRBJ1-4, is NAGVMQNPRHLVRRRGQEARLRCSPMKGHSHVYWYRQLPEEGLKFMVYLQKENIIDESGMPKERFSAEFPKEGPSILRIQQVVRGDSAAYFCASSPFTGWEKLFFGSGTQLSVL.

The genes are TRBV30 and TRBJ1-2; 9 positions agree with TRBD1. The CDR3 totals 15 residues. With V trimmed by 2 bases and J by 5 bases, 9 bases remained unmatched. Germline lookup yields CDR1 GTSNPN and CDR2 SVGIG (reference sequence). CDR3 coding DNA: TGTGCCTGGAGTACCCAAAGACAGGGGGATTATGGCTACACCTTC. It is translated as CAWSTQRQGDYGYTF.

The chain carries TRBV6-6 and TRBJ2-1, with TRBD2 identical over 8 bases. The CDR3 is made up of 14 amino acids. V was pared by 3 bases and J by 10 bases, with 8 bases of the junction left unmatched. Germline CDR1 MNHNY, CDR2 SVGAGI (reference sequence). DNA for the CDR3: TGTGCCAGCAGTTATTTGGCGGGGGGCGGAGAGCAGTTCTTC. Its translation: CASSYLAGGGEQFF.

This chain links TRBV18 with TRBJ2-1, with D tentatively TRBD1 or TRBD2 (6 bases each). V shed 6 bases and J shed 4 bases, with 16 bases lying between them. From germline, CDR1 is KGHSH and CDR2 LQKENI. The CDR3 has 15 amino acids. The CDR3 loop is CASSLEGGGYNEQFF. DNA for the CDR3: TGTGCCAGCTCCCTCGAGGGGGGAGGTTACAATGAGCAGTTCTTC. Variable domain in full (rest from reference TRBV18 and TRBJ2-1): NAGVMQNPRHLVRRRGQEARLRCSPMKGHSHVYWYRQLPEEGLKFMVYLQKENIIDESGMPKERFSAEFPKEGPSILRIQQVVRGDSAAYFCASSLEGGGYNEQFFGPGTRLTVL.

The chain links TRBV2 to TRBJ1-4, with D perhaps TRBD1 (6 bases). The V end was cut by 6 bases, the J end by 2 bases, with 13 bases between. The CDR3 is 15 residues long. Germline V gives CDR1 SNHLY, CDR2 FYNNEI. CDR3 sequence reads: CASSRGLGTNEKLFF. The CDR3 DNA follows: TGTGCCAGCAGCCGGGGGCTCGGCACTAATGAAAAACTGTTTTTT.

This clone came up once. The chain's CDR3 is CASSFLDRLSGYTF. The CDR3 DNA reads as TGCGCCAGCAGCTTTTTAGACAGGCTAAGCGGCTACACCTTC. The gene calls are TRBV5-1 and TRBJ1-2, with D possibly matching TRBD1 (6 bases). Germline V gene data show CDR1 as SGHRS and CDR2 as YFSETQ. The CDR3 sequence is 14 residues long. V lost 2 bases, J lost 8 bases, and 16 bases lay in between. The variable domain in full, with the rest retrieved from reference TRBV5-1 and TRBJ1-2, is KAGVTQTPRYLIKTRGQQVTLSCSPISGHRSVSWYQQTPGQGLQFLFEYFSETQRNKGNFPGRFSGRQFSNSRSEMNVSTLELGDSALYLCASSFLDRLSGYTFGSGTRLTVV.

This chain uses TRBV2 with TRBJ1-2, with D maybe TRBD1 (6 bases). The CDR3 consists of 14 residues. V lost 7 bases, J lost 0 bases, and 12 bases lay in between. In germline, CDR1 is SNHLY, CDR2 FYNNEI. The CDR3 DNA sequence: TGTGCCAGCACTGGACAGCTATCTAACTATGGCTACACCTTC. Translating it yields CASTGQLSNYGYTF.

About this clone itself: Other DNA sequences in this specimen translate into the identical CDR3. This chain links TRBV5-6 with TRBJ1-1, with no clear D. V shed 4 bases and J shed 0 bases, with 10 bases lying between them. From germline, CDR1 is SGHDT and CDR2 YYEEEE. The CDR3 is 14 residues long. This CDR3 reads CASSHGRMNTEAFF. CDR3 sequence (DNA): TGTGCCAGCAGCCACGGACGGATGAACACTGAAGCTTTCTTT.

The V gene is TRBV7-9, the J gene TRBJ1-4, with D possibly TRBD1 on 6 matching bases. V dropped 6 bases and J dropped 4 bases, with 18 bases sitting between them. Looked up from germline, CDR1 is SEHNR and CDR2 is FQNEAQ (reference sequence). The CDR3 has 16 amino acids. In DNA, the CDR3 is TGTGCCAGCAGTTCCCCACGGACAGAAATTAATGAAAAACTGTTTTTT. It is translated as CASSSPRTEINEKLFF.

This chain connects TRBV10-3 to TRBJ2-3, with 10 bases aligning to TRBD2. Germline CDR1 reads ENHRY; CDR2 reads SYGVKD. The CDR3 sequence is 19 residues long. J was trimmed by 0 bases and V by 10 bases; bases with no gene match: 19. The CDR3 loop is CATATRSGGPDHSTDTQYF. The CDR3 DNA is TGTGCCACCGCTACTCGTAGCGGGGGGCCCGATCATAGCACAGATACGCAGTATTTT.

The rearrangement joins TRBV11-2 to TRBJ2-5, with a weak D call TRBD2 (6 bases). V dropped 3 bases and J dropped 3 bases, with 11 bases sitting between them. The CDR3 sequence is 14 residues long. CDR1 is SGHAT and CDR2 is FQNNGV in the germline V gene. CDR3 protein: CASSFGTREETQYF. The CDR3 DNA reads TGTGCCAGCAGCTTTGGGACTCGTGAAGAGACCCAGTACTTC.

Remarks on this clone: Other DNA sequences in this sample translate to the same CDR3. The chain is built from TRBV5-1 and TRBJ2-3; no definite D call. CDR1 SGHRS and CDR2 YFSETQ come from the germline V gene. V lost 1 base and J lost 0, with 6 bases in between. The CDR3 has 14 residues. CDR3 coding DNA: TGCGCCAGCAGCTTGTCTCCCAGCACAGATACGCAGTATTTT. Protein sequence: CASSLSPSTDTQYF.

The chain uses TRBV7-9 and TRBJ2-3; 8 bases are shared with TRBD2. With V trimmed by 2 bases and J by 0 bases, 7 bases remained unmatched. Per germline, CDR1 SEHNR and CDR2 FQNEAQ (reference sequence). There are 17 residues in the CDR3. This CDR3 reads CASSLRASGPSTDTQYF. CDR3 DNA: TGTGCCAGCAGCTTAAGGGCTAGCGGGCCTAGCACAGATACGCAGTATTTT.

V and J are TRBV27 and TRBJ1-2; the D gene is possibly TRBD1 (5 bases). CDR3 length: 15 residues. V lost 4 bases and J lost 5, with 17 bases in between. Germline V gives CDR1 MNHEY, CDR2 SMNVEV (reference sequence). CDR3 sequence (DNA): TGTGCCAGCAGTTCTCAGGGCAGTTCTATATATGGCTACACCTTC. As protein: CASSSQGSSIYGYTF.